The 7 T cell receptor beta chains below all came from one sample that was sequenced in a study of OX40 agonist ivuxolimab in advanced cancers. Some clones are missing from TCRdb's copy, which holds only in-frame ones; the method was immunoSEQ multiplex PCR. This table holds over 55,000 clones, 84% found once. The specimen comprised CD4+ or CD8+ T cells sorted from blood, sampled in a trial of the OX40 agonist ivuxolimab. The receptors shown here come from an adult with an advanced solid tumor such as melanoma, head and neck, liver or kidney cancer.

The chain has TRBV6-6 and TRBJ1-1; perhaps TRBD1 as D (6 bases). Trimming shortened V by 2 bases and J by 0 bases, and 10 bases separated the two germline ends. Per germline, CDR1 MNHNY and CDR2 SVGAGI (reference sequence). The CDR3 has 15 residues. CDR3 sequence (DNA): TGTGCCAGCAGTTACGGCGGGGGCATGAACACTGAAGCTTTCTTT. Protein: CASSYGGGMNTEAFF.

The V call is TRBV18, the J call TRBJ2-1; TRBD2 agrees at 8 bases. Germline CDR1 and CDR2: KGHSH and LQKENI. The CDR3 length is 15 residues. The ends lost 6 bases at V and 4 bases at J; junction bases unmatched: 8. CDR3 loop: CASSLTSGIYNEQFF. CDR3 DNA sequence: TGTGCCAGCTCCCTCACTAGCGGAATTTACAATGAGCAGTTCTTC.

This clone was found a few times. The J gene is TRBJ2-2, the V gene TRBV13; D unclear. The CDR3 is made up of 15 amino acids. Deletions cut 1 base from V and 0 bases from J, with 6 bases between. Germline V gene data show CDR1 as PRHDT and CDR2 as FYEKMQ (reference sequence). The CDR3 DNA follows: TGTGCCAGCAGCTTAGTCATCTCGAACACCGGGGAGCTGTTTTTT. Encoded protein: CASSLVISNTGELFF.

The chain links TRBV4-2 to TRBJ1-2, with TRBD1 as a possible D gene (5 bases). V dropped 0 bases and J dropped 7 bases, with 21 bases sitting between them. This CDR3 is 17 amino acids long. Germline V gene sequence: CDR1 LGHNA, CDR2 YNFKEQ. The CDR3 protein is CASSQEYGQGTWAGYTF. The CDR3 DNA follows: TGTGCCAGCAGCCAAGAGTACGGGCAGGGAACCTGGGCTGGCTACACCTTC.

The CDR3 is CASSSAPPTDTQYF. The CDR3 DNA reads as TGTGCCAGCAGCTCCGCCCCCCCCACAGATACGCAGTATTTT. This chain links TRBV7-2 with TRBJ2-3, with D unclear. V was cut by 4 bases and J by 2 bases, with 10 bases left in between. Germline lookup yields CDR1 SGHTA and CDR2 FQGNSA. The length of the CDR3 is 14 residues.

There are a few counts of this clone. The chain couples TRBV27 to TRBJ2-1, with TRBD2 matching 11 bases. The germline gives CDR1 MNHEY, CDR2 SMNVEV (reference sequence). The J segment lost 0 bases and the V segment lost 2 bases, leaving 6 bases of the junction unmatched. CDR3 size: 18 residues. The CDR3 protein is CASSLVLAGVSSYNEQFF. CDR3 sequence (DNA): TGTGCCAGCAGTTTAGTACTAGCGGGGGTAAGCTCCTACAATGAGCAGTTCTTC.

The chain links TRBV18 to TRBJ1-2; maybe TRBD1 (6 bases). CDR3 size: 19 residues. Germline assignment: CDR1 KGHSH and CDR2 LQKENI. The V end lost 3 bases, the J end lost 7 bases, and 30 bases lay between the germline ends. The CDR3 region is CASSPTSKIAGGAESGYTF. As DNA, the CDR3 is TGTGCCAGCTCACCTACCTCGAAGATCGCGGGGGGCGCGGAAAGTGGCTACACCTTC.